Given below is one T cell receptor beta chain in context. The antigen is not known. Compared with germline, one end of the junction differs, possibly owing to a read error. CDR1 is SSHAT, CDR2 FNYEAQ, per germline (reference sequence). CDR3 length: 11 residues. Sequencing used immunoSEQ multiplex PCR; TCRdb keeps in-frame clones, though not all of them. The data hold around 59,000 clones, with 75% to 95% observed a single time. Regarding time point: baseline, week 1 (first vaccination visit). Treatment specified: pre-vaccination baseline after standard-of-care therapy. Donor diagnoses consisted of new WHO grade 3 or 4 IDH1-mutant, ATRX-lost astrocytomas. This specimen comes from a study of a mutant IDH1 vaccine in newly diagnosed glioma. Across the study: Most patients had received both radiotherapy and temozolomide, the prior options being radiotherapy, temozolomide, or both.

Findings and limits, study-wide: Seemingly, pseudoprogression had no relation to changes in the top peripheral T cell clonotypes. About 92% of patients showed vaccine-induced immune responses across multiple MHC alleles.

V is TRBV7-7 and J is TRBJ2-3; no definite D call. The clonotype originates from a man aged 50 to 60 with glioma. The sample was PBMCs, taken from a glioma patient treated with radiotherapy, temozolomide or both. The CDR3 nucleotides are TGTGCTAGCACCAATACAGATACGCAGTATTTT. It encodes CASTNTDTQYF.